This TCR beta chain was documented in a study of CD4 T cells in relation to SARS-CoV-2 and coronaviruses. On the study more broadly: PBMCs were cultured with antigen for over 8 days before TCR beta sequencing.

The unexposed donors gave CD4+ T cells in about 2010-2019, prior to COVID-19. After around nine days of culture, CD4+ T cells were isolated. CDR1 and CDR2 from the germline V gene are SGHTA and FQGNSA. CDR3 length: 17 amino acids. Trimming took off 3 bases at V and 2 bases at J, with 19 bases between the two ends. This table comes from immunoSEQ multiplex PCR, and its TCRdb copy is limited to in-frame clones, with some not included. Here the sample spans about 22,000 clones, about two thirds being singletons. This clone appeared a single time. The antigen is undetermined. The receptor's source is a human donor in good health. The rearrangement joins TRBV7-2 to TRBJ2-5, with a weak D call TRBD2 (6 bases). Specimen: CD4+ T cells from PBMCs, cultured in vitro. This chain's CDR3 is CASSFRKGPGVQETQYF. The CDR3 nucleotides read TGTGCCAGCAGCTTTCGGAAGGGCCCGGGGGTACAAGAGACCCAGTACTTC.